The 10 T cell receptor beta chains given below trace back to one sample, sequenced in a study of blood T cell repertoires in COVID-19. The repertoire was sequenced with immunoSEQ multiplex PCR; TCRdb's copy has only in-frame clones and lacks some. The sample holds about 75,000 clones, about nine tenths seen once. Sequenced sample: peripheral blood. The source of these receptors is a woman in her seventies with acute or convalescent COVID-19.

V usage is TRBV7-9 and J usage is TRBJ2-2; 7 bases align to TRBD2. V lost 10 bases and J lost 3; bases outside the gene matches: 11. CDR1 is SEHNR and CDR2 is FQNEAQ in the germline V gene (reference sequence). The CDR3 consists of 15 residues. CDR3: CAIQRRESHTGELFF. CDR3 nucleotides: TGTGCCATCCAAAGGCGGGAGAGCCACACCGGGGAGCTGTTTTTT.

This rearrangement joins TRBV27 to TRBJ2-1; D might be TRBD2 (7 bases). The V end was cut by 2 bases, the J end by 3 bases, with 11 bases between. This CDR3 has 15 residues. Germline assignment: CDR1 MNHEY and CDR2 SMNVEV (reference sequence). This CDR3 is CASSLGRGFYNEQFF. The CDR3 DNA is TGTGCCAGCAGTTTAGGGAGGGGGTTCTACAATGAGCAGTTCTTC.

This clone has more than one count but fewer than ten. The chain carries TRBV29-1 and TRBJ1-1; 8 bases are a match to TRBD1. This CDR3 spans 13 amino acids. Germline values: CDR1 SQVTM, CDR2 ANQGSEA. Trimming at V came to 7 bases and at J to 5 bases, leaving 9 bases not matched to a gene. The CDR3 reads CSGRQGSWTEAFF. The CDR3 DNA is TGCAGCGGCCGACAGGGGTCGTGGACTGAAGCTTTCTTT.

The V call is TRBV5-6, the J call TRBJ2-7, with D possibly TRBD2 on 5 matching bases. The V end lost 5 bases, the J end lost 5 bases, and 8 bases lay between the germline ends. Germline lookup yields CDR1 SGHDT and CDR2 YYEEEE. The CDR3 totals 11 residues. The CDR3 loop is CASSTRNEQYF. The CDR3 nucleotides read TGTGCCAGCAGTACTAGGAACGAGCAGTACTTC.

This sequence joins TRBV27 and TRBJ2-3; 7 bases are shared with TRBD1. CDR1 is MNHEY and CDR2 is SMNVEV in the germline V gene (reference sequence). The CDR3 is 14 residues long. V shed 5 bases, J shed 5 bases, and the junction held 7 bases outside the gene matches. The DNA for the CDR3 is TGTGCCAGCAGTCTCCTAAACAGGGGAGATACGCAGTATTTT. It specifies CASSLLNRGDTQYF.

CDR3 DNA: TGTGCCAGCAGTTTAAAACTAGCGGGAGAAAGGTTCGCCTACGAGCAGTACTTC. Its translation: CASSLKLAGERFAYEQYF. The genes are TRBV27 and TRBJ2-7; 11 bases match TRBD2. The ends lost 2 bases at V and 2 bases at J; junction bases unmatched: 11. The CDR3 runs 18 residues. Per germline, CDR1 MNHEY and CDR2 SMNVEV (reference sequence).

CDR3 in amino acids: CSVRTSLSTDTQYF. As DNA, the CDR3 is TGCAGCGTTCGGACTTCCCTTTCCACAGATACGCAGTATTTT. The chain couples TRBV29-1 to TRBJ2-3; tentative D call: TRBD2 (5 bases). Germline CDR1 is SQVTM and CDR2 is ANQGSEA. The CDR3 has 14 amino acids. Trimming pared 5 bases from V and 2 bases from J, leaving 14 bases between.

About this clone itself: One end of the junction fails to match germline, which may point to a read error. This chain links TRBV7-9 with TRBJ2-2, with 7 bases matching TRBD2. This CDR3 contains 13 residues. From germline, CDR1 is SEHNR and CDR2 FQNEAQ (reference sequence). The CDR3 nucleotides read TGTGCCAGCAGCCTAGCGGAGACCGGGGAGCTGTTTTTT. This translates into CASSLAETGELFF.

This rearrangement joins TRBV5-3 to TRBJ1-6; possibly TRBD1 for D (5 bases). TRBV5-3 is annotated as an ORF whose role is uncertain. V lost 3 bases to trimming and J lost 0 bases, with 19 bases between them. This CDR3 spans 19 amino acids. The CDR3: CARSSQTTRQSSYNSPLHF. CDR3 nucleotide sequence: TGTGCCAGAAGCTCACAAACGACGCGACAGAGCTCCTATAATTCACCCCTCCACTTT.

This clone was recorded a few times. The J gene is TRBJ2-5, the V gene TRBV5-1; 8 bases agree with TRBD1. With 4 bases clipped from V and 7 bases from J, the junction kept 9 bases outside the gene matches. Per the germline V gene, CDR1 is SGHRS and CDR2 is YFSETQ. CDR3 length: 14 residues. The CDR3 is CASSPDRVEGTQYF. The CDR3 coding sequence is TGCGCCAGCAGCCCGGACAGGGTCGAGGGGACCCAGTACTTC.